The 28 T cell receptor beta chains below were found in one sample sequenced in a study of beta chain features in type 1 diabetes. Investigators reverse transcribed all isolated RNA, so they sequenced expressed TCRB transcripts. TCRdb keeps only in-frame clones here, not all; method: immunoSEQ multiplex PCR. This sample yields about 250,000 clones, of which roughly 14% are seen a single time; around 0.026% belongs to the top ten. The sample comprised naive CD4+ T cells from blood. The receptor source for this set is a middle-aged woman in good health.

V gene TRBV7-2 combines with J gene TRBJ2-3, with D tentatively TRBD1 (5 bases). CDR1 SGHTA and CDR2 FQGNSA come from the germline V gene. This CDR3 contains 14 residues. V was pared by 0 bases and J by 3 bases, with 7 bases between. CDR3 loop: CASSLAQGTDTQYF. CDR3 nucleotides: TGTGCCAGCAGCTTAGCCCAGGGAACAGATACGCAGTATTTT.

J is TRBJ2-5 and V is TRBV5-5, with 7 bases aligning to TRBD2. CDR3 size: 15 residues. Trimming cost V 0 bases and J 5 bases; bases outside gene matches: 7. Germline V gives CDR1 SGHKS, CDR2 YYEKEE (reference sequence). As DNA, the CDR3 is TGTGCCAGCAGCTTGGACGTGGGGGGGGGTGAGACCCAGTACTTC. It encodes CASSLDVGGGETQYF. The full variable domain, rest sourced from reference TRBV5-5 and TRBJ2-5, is DAGVTQSPTHLIKTRGQQVTLRCSPISGHKSVSWYQQVLGQGPQFIFQYYEKEERGRGNFPDRFSARQFPNYSSELNVNALLLGDSALYLCASSLDVGGGETQYFGPGTRLLVL.

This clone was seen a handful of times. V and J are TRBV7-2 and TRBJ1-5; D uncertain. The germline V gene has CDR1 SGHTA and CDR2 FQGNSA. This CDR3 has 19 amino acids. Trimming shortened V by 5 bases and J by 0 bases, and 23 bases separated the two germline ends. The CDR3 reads CASSARSAGNDYSNQPQHF. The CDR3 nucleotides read TGTGCCAGCAGCGCAAGATCGGCCGGGAACGATTATAGCAATCAGCCCCAGCATTTT.

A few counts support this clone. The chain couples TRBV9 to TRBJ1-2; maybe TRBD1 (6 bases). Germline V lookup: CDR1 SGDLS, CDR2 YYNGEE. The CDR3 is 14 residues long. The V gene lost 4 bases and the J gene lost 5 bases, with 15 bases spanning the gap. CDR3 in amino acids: CASSPWDGQYGYTF. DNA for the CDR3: TGTGCCAGCAGCCCATGGGACGGACAGTATGGCTACACCTTC.

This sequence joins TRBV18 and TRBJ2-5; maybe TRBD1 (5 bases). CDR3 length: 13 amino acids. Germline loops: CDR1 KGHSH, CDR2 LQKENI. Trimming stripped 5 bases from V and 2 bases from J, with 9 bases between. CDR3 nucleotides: TGTGCCAGCTCATCCGCAGGGCAAGAGACCCAGTACTTC. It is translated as CASSSAGQETQYF.

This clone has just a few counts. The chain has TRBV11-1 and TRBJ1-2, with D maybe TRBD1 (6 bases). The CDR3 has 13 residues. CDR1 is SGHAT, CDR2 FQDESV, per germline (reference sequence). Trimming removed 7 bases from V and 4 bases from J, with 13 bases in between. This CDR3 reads CASTRDTGYGYTF. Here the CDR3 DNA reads TGTGCCAGCACCCGGGACACTGGCTATGGCTACACCTTC.

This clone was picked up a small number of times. The CDR3 coding sequence is TGTGCCAGTAGTACGCGACAAAGGCACACCTTC. Translation gives CASSTRQRHTF. V and J are TRBV19 and TRBJ1-2; D gene ambiguous. V was cut by 4 bases and J by 12 bases, with 12 bases left in between. The CDR3 is 11 residues long. CDR1 and CDR2 from the germline V gene are LNHDA and SQIVND (reference sequence). Full variable domain (remainder filled in from reference TRBV19 and TRBJ1-2): DGGITQSPKYLFRKEGQNVTLSCEQNLNHDAMYWYRQDPGQGLRLIYYSQIVNDFQKGDIAEGYSVSREKKESFPLTVTSAQKNPTAFYLCASSTRQRHTFGSGTRLTVV.

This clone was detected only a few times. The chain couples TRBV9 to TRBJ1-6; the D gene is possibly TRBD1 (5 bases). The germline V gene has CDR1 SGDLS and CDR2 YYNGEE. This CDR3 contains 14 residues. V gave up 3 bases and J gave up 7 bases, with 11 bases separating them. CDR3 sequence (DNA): TGTGCCAGCAGCGCAGCCCAGGGCAATTCACCCCTCCACTTT. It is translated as CASSAAQGNSPLHF.

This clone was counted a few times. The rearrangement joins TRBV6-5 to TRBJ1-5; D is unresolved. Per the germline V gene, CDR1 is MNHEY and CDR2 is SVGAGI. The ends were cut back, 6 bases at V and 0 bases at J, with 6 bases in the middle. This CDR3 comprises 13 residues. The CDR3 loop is CASRLYSNQPQHF. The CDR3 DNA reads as TGTGCCAGCAGACTTTATAGCAATCAGCCCCAGCATTTT.

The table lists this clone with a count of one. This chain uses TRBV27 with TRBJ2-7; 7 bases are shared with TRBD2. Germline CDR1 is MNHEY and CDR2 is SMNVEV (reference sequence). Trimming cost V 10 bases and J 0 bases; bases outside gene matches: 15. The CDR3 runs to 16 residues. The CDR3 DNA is TGTGCCACCACGGGGAGGGGTCGCGTGAGCTCCTACGAGCAGTACTTC. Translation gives CATTGRGRVSSYEQYF.

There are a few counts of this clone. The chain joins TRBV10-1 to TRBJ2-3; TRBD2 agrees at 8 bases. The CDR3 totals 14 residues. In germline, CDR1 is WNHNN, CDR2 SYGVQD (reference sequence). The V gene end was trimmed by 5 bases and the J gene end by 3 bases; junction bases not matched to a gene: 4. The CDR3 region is CASSPGGRTDTQYF. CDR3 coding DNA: TGCGCCAGCAGTCCGGGGGGGAGGACAGATACGCAGTATTTT.

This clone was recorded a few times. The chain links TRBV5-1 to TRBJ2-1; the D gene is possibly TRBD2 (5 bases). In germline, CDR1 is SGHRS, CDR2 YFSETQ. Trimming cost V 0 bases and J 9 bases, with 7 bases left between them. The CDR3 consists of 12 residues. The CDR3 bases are TGCGCCAGCAGCTTGGAACGGGGTGAGCAGTTCTTC. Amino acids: CASSLERGEQFF.

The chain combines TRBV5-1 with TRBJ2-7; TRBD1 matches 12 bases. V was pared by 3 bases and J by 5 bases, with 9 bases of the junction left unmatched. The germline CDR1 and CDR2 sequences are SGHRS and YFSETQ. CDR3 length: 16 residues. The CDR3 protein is CASSWRGTGGVDEQYF. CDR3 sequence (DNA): TGCGCCAGCAGCTGGCGTGGGACAGGGGGCGTGGACGAGCAGTACTTC. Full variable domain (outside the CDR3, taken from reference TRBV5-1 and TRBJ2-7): KAGVTQTPRYLIKTRGQQVTLSCSPISGHRSVSWYQQTPGQGLQFLFEYFSETQRNKGNFPGRFSGRQFSNSRSEMNVSTLELGDSALYLCASSWRGTGGVDEQYFGPGTRLTVT.

The CDR3 reads CASSPTGTRSYEQFF. CDR3 nucleotide sequence: TGCGCCAGCAGCCCTACCGGGACTAGGTCGTATGAGCAGTTCTTC. V gene TRBV4-3 combines with J gene TRBJ2-1; 8 nucleotides match TRBD2. CDR1 is LGHNA and CDR2 is YSLEER in the germline V gene. The length of the CDR3 is 15 residues. Germline trimming cut 4 bases from V and 8 bases from J; bases unmatched to any gene: 10.

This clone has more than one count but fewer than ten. The CDR3 bases are TGTGCCAGCAGCCGGACTAGCGGGGCCACCAATGAGCAGTTCTTC. Translation gives CASSRTSGATNEQFF. The V and J genes are TRBV7-2 and TRBJ2-1, with TRBD2 matching over 12 bases. CDR1 and CDR2 from the germline V gene are SGHTA and FQGNSA. There are 15 residues in the CDR3. V shed 5 bases and J 6 bases; nucleotides not matched to a gene: 5.

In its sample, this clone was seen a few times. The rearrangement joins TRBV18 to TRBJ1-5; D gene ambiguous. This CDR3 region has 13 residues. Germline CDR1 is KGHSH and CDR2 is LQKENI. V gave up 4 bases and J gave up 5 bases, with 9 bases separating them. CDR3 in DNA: TGTGCCAGCTCACGAGGAGAGGATCAGCCCCAGCATTTT. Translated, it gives CASSRGEDQPQHF.

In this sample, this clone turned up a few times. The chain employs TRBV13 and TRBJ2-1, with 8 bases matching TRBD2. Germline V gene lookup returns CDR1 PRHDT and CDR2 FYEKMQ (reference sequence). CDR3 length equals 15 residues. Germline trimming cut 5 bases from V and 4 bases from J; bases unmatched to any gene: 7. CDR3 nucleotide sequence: TGTGCCAGCAGCCGAGCGGGGGCCCCATACAATGAGCAGTTCTTC. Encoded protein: CASSRAGAPYNEQFF.

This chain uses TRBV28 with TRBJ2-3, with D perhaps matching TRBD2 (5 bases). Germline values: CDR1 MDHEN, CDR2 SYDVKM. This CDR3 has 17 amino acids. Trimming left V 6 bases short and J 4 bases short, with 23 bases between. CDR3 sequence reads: CASSDPTRGPNADTQYF. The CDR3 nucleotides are TGTGCCAGCAGCGATCCCACTAGAGGCCCCAACGCAGATACGCAGTATTTT. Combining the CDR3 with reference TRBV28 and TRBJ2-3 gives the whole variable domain DVKVTQSSRYLVKRTGEKVFLECVQDMDHENMFWYRQDPGLGLRLIYFSYDVKMKEKGDIPEGYSVSREKKERFSLILESASTNQTSMYLCASSDPTRGPNADTQYFGPGTRLTVL.

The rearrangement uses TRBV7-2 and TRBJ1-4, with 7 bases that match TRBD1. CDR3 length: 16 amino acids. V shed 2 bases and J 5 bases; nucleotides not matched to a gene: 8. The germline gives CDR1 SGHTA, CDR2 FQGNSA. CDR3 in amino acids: CASSLRTGQLNEKLFF. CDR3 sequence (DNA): TGTGCCAGCAGCTTAAGGACGGGACAGCTAAATGAAAAACTGTTTTTT.

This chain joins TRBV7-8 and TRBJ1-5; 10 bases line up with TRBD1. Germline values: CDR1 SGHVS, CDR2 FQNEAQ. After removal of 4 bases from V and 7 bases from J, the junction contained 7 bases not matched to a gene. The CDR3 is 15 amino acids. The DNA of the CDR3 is TGTGCCAGCAGCTCGACAGGGGGCCGAGGGCAGCCCCAGCATTTT. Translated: CASSSTGGRGQPQHF.

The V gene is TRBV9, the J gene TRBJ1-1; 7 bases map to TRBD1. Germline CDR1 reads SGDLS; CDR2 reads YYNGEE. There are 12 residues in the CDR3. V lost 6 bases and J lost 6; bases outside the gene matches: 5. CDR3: CASNGTDAEAFF. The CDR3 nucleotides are TGTGCCAGCAACGGGACAGATGCTGAAGCTTTCTTT.

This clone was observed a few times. CDR3 in amino acids: CASSELRTSGGNEQFF. The CDR3, as DNA: TGTGCCAGCAGTGAACTTAGGACTAGCGGGGGCAATGAGCAGTTCTTC. The J gene is TRBJ2-1, the V gene TRBV2; TRBD2 aligns across 13 bases. The J segment lost 6 bases and the V segment lost 2 bases, leaving 4 bases of the junction unmatched. Per the germline V gene, CDR1 is SNHLY and CDR2 is FYNNEI. This CDR3 is 16 amino acids long.

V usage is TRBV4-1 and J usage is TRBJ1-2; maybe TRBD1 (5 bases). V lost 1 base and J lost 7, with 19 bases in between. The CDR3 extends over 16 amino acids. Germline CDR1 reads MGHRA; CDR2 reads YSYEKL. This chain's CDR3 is CASSQVRQPQRSGYTF. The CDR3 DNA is TGCGCCAGCAGCCAAGTCCGACAGCCCCAACGGAGTGGCTACACCTTC.

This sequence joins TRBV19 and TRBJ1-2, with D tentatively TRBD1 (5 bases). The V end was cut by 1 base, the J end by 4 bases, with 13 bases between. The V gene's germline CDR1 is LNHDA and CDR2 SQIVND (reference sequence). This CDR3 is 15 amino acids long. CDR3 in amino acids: CASSIAFGAGYGYTF. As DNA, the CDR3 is TGTGCCAGTAGTATAGCCTTTGGGGCAGGCTATGGCTACACCTTC.

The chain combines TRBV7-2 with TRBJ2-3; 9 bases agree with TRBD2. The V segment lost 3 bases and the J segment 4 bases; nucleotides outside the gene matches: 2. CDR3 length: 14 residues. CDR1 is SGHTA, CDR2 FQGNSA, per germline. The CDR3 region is CASSLSGGPDTQYF. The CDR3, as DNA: TGTGCCAGCAGCTTGAGCGGGGGGCCAGATACGCAGTATTTT.

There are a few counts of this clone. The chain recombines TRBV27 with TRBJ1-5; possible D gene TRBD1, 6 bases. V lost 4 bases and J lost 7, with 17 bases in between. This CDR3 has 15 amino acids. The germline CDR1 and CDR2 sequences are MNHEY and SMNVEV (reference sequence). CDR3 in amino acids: CASSSAQGWGQPQHF. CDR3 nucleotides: TGTGCCAGCAGTTCCGCACAGGGATGGGGCCAGCCCCAGCATTTT.

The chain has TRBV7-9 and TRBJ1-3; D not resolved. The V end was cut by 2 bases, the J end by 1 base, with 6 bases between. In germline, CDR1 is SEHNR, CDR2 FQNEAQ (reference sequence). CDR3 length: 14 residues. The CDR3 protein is CASSLSTSGNTIYF. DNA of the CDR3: TGTGCCAGCAGCTTATCCACATCTGGAAACACCATATATTTT.

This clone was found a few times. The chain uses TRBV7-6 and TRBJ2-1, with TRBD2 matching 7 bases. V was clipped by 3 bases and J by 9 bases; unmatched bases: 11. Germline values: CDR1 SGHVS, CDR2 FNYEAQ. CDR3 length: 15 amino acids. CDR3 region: CASSFVAGVLGEQFF. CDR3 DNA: TGTGCCAGCAGCTTCGTAGCGGGTGTCCTTGGTGAGCAGTTCTTC.